This TCR beta chain was recovered during a study of blood T cell repertoires in COVID-19. Study at large: From the United States, Italy and Spain came samples of acute and convalescent COVID-19.

Germline CDR1 and CDR2: SGHRS and YFSETQ. The CDR3 covers 17 residues. Trimming took 1 base from V and 5 from J; bases not matched to a gene: 11. Sequenced by immunoSEQ multiplex PCR; TCRdb stores in-frame clones only, minus some. This sample has roughly 41,000 clones, with approximately 90% found just once. The chain has TRBV5-1 and TRBJ2-7; 11 bases match TRBD2. The source of this sequence is a man aged 60 to 69 with active COVID-19. The specimen was peripheral blood. Here the CDR3 reads CASSLRVAGGPSNEQYF. In DNA form, the CDR3 reads TGCGCCAGCAGCTTGAGAGTAGCGGGAGGGCCCTCTAACGAGCAGTACTTC.